These T cell receptor beta chains were read from a single sample in a study of cytomegalovirus exposure and HLA in healthy donors. Data came from immunoSEQ multiplex PCR; TCRdb stores just in-frame clones and leaves some out. Among around 100,000 clones listed, around 76% were seen once. The specimen was PBMCs. The receptor source for this set is a young woman in good health and CMV-seropositive. CDR3s include the opening cysteine and the closing phenylalanine or tryptophan.

v_call cdr3_aa
TRBV9 CATLAGKYNEQFF
TRBV11-3 CASSLGTGVYNEQFF
TRBV6-5 CASSWTEIQETQYF
TRBV4-2 CASSPIAGNTGELFF
TRBV4-2 CASSQDAGGRGYEQYF
TRBV7-9 CASSPPGGAAEAFF
TRBV7-2 CASSLLGRSNIQYF
TRBV13 CASSRTREAFF
TRBV2 CAEGGGNEQYF
TRBV29-1 CSVCGQGIEAFF
TRBV14 CASSQSGSQYF
TRBV11-2 CASSGGGTLGVGHTDTQYF
TRBV12-1 CASSSHRGLPTGANVLTF
TRBV28 CASSLRGEGRETQYF
TRBV7-3 CASSHRAGGGYNEQFF
TRBV2 CASKAQGDQPQHF